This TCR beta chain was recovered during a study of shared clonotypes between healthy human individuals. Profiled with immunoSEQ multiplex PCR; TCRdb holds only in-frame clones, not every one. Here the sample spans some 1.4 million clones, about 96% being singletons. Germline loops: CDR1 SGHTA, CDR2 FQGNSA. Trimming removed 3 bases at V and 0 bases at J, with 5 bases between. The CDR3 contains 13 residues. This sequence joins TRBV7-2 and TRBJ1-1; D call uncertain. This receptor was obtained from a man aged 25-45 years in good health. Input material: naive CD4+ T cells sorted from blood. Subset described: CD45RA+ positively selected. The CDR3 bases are TGTGCCAGCAGCTTCTCAGTGAACACTGAAGCTTTCTTT. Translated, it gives CASSFSVNTEAFF.